This TCR beta chain was identified during a study of regulatory T cells in long-lasting Graves disease. CDR3 length: 13 amino acids. V lost 5 bases, J lost 0 bases, and 10 bases lay in between. Per germline, CDR1 GTSNPN and CDR2 SVGIG (reference sequence). Arm-PCR with iRepertoire HTBI primers amplified the CDR3 regions for these TCR beta libraries. From the multiplex PCR reads, TCRdb called clonotypes with MiXCR, one entry per CDR3 protein. This table holds 650,000 to 700,000 distinct CDR3 sequences, about 30% found once. The sample's time point: persistent/refractory GD, antithyroid drugs over 5 years with positive TRAb. Generation of the TCR library employed RNA extracted from PBMCs. This clonotype was observed a few times. Its antigen is currently unknown. Study-level points and caveats: Lower TCR diversity characterized persistent Graves' patients relative to newly diagnosed patients. A reduction in accuracy may have resulted from the small sample size. Persistent patients had more shared public clonotypes (under 3,000) than new patients (just over 950). Repertoires from persistent disease leaned toward TRBV28, TRBJ1-2 and TRBJ2-5.

V and J are TRBV30 and TRBJ1-2; D is possibly TRBD1 (6 bases). The TCR was taken from a female donor with Graves disease. The material was peripheral blood mononuclear cells (PBMCs), obtained when the disease was refractory, from a patient treated with antithyroid drugs. CDR3 protein: CAWAKGANYGYTF. The CDR3 nucleotides are TGTGCCTGGGCAAAGGGGGCTAACTATGGCTACACCTTC.